This TCR beta chain was retrieved from a study of T cells in Graves' hyperthyroidism and ophthalmopathy (dated by TCRdb to between 2018 and 2021). At the level of the whole study: To identify TCR V-J signatures that set the groups apart, the researchers used a discovery cohort of 90 to 100 patients, made up of roughly 45 with Graves' ophthalmopathy and 57 with stable Graves' hyperthyroidism. An independent validation cohort of around 20 hyperthyroidism patients and about 15 patients who later progressed to ophthalmopathy tested prospective prediction of ophthalmopathy. For training and testing, the 100 or so patients in the discovery cohort were randomly divided in a 7:3 ratio. In addition, the study compared T-cell repertoires in thyroid tissue and in blood from about six Graves' hyperthyroidism patients. Following sampling, methimazole starting at 30 mg daily was given to hyperthyroidism patients, and high-dose intravenous methylprednisolone was given to ophthalmopathy patients. The paper reports TCR Vbeta CDR3 sequencing of approximately 140 peripheral blood samples: 43 ophthalmopathy, over 70 hyperthyroidism and around 17 progressor patients.

Amplification of TCR beta CDR3 regions was carried out from RNA transcripts. For the first round of RT-PCR on the TCR CDR3, the HTBI primer set was used together with the Qiagen OneStep RT-PCR kit. The libraries were constructed in a second round of multiplex PCR and then size-selected and purified. The libraries were sequenced on an Illumina HiSeq2000 using paired-end 100 bp reads. The original pipeline was this. SOAPnuke was used to process the raw data, throwing out any read that contained adapters or uncalled bases, had a mean Phred below 15, or lacked an exact constant-primer or identifier match. High-quality paired reads were merged with COPE v1.2.5, and unique nucleotide sequences were defined as clonotypes. Clonotypes were aligned to IMGT TRBV, TRBD and TRBJ reference segments using MiTCR v1.1. The analysis included only V-J combinations with a frequency above 0.0001, which together covered more than 98% of the repertoires. The TCS score was defined as the ratio of F50 (clonal expansion) to E x V (chaos), calculated using BLOSUM62-based TCRdist between CDR3 peptides within each V-J. Welch's t-statistics and random forest reduced roughly 540 V-J features to roughly 13, which were used in a naive Bayes classifier (R e1071). TCRdb trimmed public reads at Q25 via fastp, called clones via MiXCR and kept in-frame beta chains. A single entry per CDR3 protein holds the most common genes and DNA from its merged rows. V and J calls and clone size were set by TCRdb, not the authors. Counted in this sample were 560,000 or so distinct CDR3 sequences; around 42% of them appeared once. Together, the top ten hold just under 8.5% of the sample.

Study-wide findings and limitations: A model built on a 13 V-J signature distinguished ophthalmopathy from stable hyperthyroidism, reaching 87.88% sensitivity and 81.08% specificity in cross-validation and 80%/75% in testing. Sample size was not statistically predetermined, and investigators were not blinded to group allocation. Blood samples also contained most of the expanded thyroid clonotypes (frequency above 0.001), which suggests that blood repertoires may reflect thyroid immune responses. In validation, progression to ophthalmopathy was predicted by the model with about 70% sensitivity and roughly 76% specificity, a median of 6.5 months before onset.

Graves' hyperthyroidism was defined as stable when no progression to ophthalmopathy occurred over 18 months of follow-up. Hyperthyroidism patients were newly diagnosed, had a disease duration of under 2 months, and were aged 18 to 65 years. Any patient with an uncontrolled infection, another autoimmune disease, pregnancy or lactation was excluded. Diagnoses were established on the basis of clinical symptoms, serum thyroxine and TRAb, thyroid ultrasound, and orbital computed tomography. Total RNA was extracted with Trizol reagent, and quality was checked on an Agilent 2100 Bioanalyzer. From a lookup of the germline V gene, CDR1 and CDR2 are SQVTM and ANQGSEA. Relative to germline, V is missing 1 base and J is missing 4 bases, with 9 bases of the junction outside any gene match. The CDR3 runs 15 amino acids, cysteine and phenylalanine included. Only the CDR3 part of the read is kept: 45 bases, read in frame from the first base.

A remark on this clonotype: Its target antigen remains unknown. No base quality information exists; no much larger clone differs at one position.

The sample was peripheral blood or thyroid tissue (not recorded which). The chain is encoded by TRBV29-1 joined to TRBJ2-5, with 7 bases in between that match TRBD2. The source of this sequence is a woman aged 18-29 years with Graves' hyperthyroidism. Donor details come from another sample of the same person, matched by shared clones. The CDR3 region reads CSVEVAGLYPETQYF. Here is the DNA: TGCAGCGTTGAAGTCGCGGGACTATATCCAGAGACCCAGTACTTC.